This T cell receptor beta chain was sequenced in a study of radiotherapy plus CTLA-4 blockade in lung cancer. The repertoire was sequenced with immunoSEQ multiplex PCR; TCRdb's copy has only in-frame clones and lacks some. The sample records over 14,000 clones, around three quarters being singletons. For this clone: Its antigen is as yet unknown.

Study-level results: Together with interferon-beta, which increased in serum after radiation, early dynamic changes in blood T cell clones were reportedly the best predictors of response.

Germline values: CDR1 SGHTA, CDR2 FQGNSA. The CDR3 totals 14 residues. The ends were cut back, 6 bases at V and 4 bases at J, with 12 bases in the middle. The TCR sequence derives from a human donor with non-small cell lung cancer whose response to radiotherapy plus ipilimumab could not be evaluated. The chain combines TRBV7-2 with TRBJ2-2, with TRBD1 as a possible D gene (5 bases). This sample comprised peripheral blood, obtained from a patient treated with radiotherapy plus ipilimumab. CDR3 coding DNA: TGTGCCAGCAGACCATTTGGGGCCACCGGGGAGCTGTTTTTT. Protein: CASRPFGATGELFF.